The T cell receptor (beta chain) under discussion was sequenced for a study of cytomegalovirus exposure and HLA in healthy donors. Here immunoSEQ multiplex PCR was the method, and the copy in TCRdb shows in-frame clones only, minus some. Of roughly 200,000 clones listed, about three quarters are singletons. Findings of the study overall: It was confirmed in vitro that a few of the CMV-associated chains were specific for CMV antigens. A classifier reportedly called cytomegalovirus status with high sensitivity and specificity. Among TCR beta chains, those listed as cytomegalovirus-associated numbered about 150.

Germline loops: CDR1 MDHEN, CDR2 SYDVKM. The CDR3 extends over 16 amino acids. Unmatched junction bases numbered 12, after V lost 6 bases and J lost 5 bases. This clone was recorded once. The antigen remains unidentified. Sequenced material: PBMCs. The chain has TRBV28 and TRBJ1-2, with 10 bases fitting TRBD1. This receptor was obtained from a woman under 40 in good health and CMV-seronegative. Here the CDR3 DNA reads TGTGCCAGCAGCAGTCCCGGGACAGGGGATGAGTATGGCTACACCTTC. It encodes CASSSPGTGDEYGYTF.